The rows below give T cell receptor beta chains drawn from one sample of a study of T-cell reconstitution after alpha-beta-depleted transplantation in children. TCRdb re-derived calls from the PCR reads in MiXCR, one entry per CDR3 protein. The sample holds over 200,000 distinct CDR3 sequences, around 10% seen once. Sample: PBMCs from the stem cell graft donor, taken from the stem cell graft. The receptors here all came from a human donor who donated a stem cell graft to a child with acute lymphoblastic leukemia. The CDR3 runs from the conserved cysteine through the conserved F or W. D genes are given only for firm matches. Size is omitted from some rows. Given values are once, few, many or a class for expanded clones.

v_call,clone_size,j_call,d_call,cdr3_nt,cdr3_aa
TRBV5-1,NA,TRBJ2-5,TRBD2,TGCGCCAGCAGCCGGACTAGCGGGGCCCTAGAGACCCAGTACTTC,CASSRTSGALETQYF
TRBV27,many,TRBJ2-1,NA,TGTGCCAGCAGTTCGGGCAATGAGCAGTTCTTC,CASSSGNEQFF
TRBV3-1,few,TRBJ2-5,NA,TGTGCCAGCAGCCCCGACCCTCGGGAGACCCAGTACTTC,CASSPDPRETQYF
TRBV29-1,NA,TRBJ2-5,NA,TGCAGCGTGAGGCATACGGGGGTCGGAGAGACCCAGTACTTC,CSVRHTGVGETQYF
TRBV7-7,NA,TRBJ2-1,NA,TGTGCCAGCAGCCGAGACGGGAGAGACAATGAGCAGTTCTTC,CASSRDGRDNEQFF
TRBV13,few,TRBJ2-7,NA,TGTGCCAGCAGCTTAGGGGGGACACCAACATCCTGGGTCTTC,CASSLGGTPTSWVF
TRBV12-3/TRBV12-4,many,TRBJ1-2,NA,TGTGCCAGCAGTTTACTACCAGGGGCGGGCTATGGCTACACCTTC,CASSLLPGAGYGYTF
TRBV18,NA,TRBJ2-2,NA,TGTGCCAGCTCACCGGAGCCAGGGAGTAAGGGGGAGCTGTTTTTT,CASSPEPGSKGELFF
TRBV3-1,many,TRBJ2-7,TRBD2,TGTGCCAGCAGCCAAGTGGGACTAGCGGGGGGGCCTCGCGAGCAGTACTTC,CASSQVGLAGGPREQYF
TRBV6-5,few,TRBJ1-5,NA,TGTGCCAGCAATCTATGGACCAATCAGCCCCAGCATTTT,CASNLWTNQPQHF
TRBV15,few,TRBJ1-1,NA,TGTGCCACCAGCAGAGATCTGGGGGGGGGGAGCACTGAAGCTTTCTTT,CATSRDLGGGSTEAFF
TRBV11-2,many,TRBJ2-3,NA,TGTGCCAGCAGCTTAGTGGGAGAACAGGGTACGCAGTATTTT,CASSLVGEQGTQYF
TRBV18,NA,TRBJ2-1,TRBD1,TGTGCCAGCTCAGAGCCCCGGACCCCACAGGGGAATGAGCAGTTCTTC,CASSEPRTPQGNEQFF
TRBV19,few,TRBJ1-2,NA,TGTGCCAGTAGTATGATGTCCGGCCTAGGAGTTCGTGGCTACACCTTC,CASSMMSGLGVRGYTF
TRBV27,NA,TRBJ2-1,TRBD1,TGTGCCAGCAGTCCTTCTGGGACAGGTGACTACAATGAGCAGTTCTTC,CASSPSGTGDYNEQFF
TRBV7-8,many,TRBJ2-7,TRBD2,TGTGCCAGCAGCCTAAGGGCTGCGGGGGTAGCGAGCTCCTACGAGCAGTACTTC,CASSLRAAGVASSYEQYF
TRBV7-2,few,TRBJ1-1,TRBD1,TGTGCCAGCAGCCCGCGGACAGGGAGGAACACTGAAGCTTTCTTT,CASSPRTGRNTEAFF
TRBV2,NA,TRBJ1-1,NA,TGTGCCAGCGAAGGGCCTGAAGCTTTCTTT,CASEGPEAFF
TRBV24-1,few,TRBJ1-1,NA,TGTGCCACCAGTGATGGGGCGAACACTGAAGCTTTCTTT,CATSDGANTEAFF
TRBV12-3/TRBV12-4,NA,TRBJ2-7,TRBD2,TGTGCCAGCAGTTTTGGGAGGATATCTAGCGGGCCTTCCTACGAGCAGTACTTC,CASSFGRISSGPSYEQYF
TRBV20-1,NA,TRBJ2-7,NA,TGCAGTGCTAGGCCCCCGGACGGCTACGAGCAGTACTTC,CSARPPDGYEQYF